Listed below are T cell receptor beta chains from one sample, sequenced in a study of immune evolution from preneoplasia to lung adenocarcinoma. Generated by immunoSEQ multiplex PCR, the TCRdb table keeps only in-frame clones and is missing some. The table has some 9,400 clones, about 81% seen once. Sequenced: FFPE lung adenocarcinoma in situ tissue. The source of these receptors is a person between 65 and 80 years old with lung adenocarcinoma. The CDR3 runs from the conserved cysteine through the conserved F or W. D genes are given only for firm matches. Expanded clones get a size class; other rows say once, few or many, or leave the size out.

abundance,v_gene,j_gene,d_gene,CDR3aa,CDR3nt
NA,TRBV4-2,TRBJ2-2,TRBD2,CASSQDLAGVTTGELFF,TGTGCCAGCAGCCAGGATCTAGCGGGAGTGACCACCGGGGAGCTGTTTTTT
NA,TRBV7-8,TRBJ1-6,NA,CASSLERGGNSPLHF,TGTGCCAGCAGCTTAGAAAGGGGGGGAAATTCACCCCTCCACTTT
few,TRBV11-1,TRBJ2-5,NA,CASSRLSRGETQYF,TGTGCCAGCAGCCGCCTAAGTCGTGGGGAGACCCAGTACTTC
NA,TRBV4-1,TRBJ2-5,TRBD1,CASSQDADRVQTQYF,TGCGCCAGCAGCCAAGATGCGGACAGGGTGCAGACCCAGTACTTC
NA,TRBV11-3,TRBJ2-7,NA,CASSLAGYEQYF,TGTGCCAGCAGCTTAGCAGGGTACGAGCAGTACTTC
NA,TRBV5-6,TRBJ2-3,NA,CASSLGTVTDTQYF,TGTGCCAGCAGCCTCGGGACTGTCACAGATACGCAGTATTTT
NA,TRBV30,TRBJ2-1,NA,CAWSVRMDEQFF,TGTGCCTGGAGTGTGAGAATGGATGAGCAGTTCTTC
NA,TRBV7-9,TRBJ2-5,TRBD1,CASSLTLDRTGETQYF,TGTGCCAGCAGCTTAACACTGGACAGGACGGGGGAGACCCAGTACTTC
NA,TRBV5-6,TRBJ1-2,TRBD1,CASSLGQGWSGYTF,TGTGCCAGCAGCCTGGGACAGGGTTGGAGTGGCTACACCTTC
NA,TRBV7-9,TRBJ1-5,TRBD1,CVSSATTGGGSPQHF,TGTGTCAGCAGCGCGACAACAGGGGGAGGTTCGCCCCAGCATTTT
NA,TRBV4-2,TRBJ2-2,TRBD2,CASIPERPAGGTGELFF,TGTGCCAGCATTCCCGAACGCCCAGCGGGGGGAACCGGGGAGCTGTTTTTT
once,TRBV5-1,TRBJ1-1,NA,CASSFQPGSNEAFF,TGCGCCAGCAGCTTTCAGCCAGGCTCGAATGAAGCTTTCTTT
NA,TRBV2,TRBJ1-5,NA,CASGSLSNQSQHF,TGTGCCAGCGGGTCTCTAAGCAATCAGTCCCAGCATTTT
NA,TRBV6-1,TRBJ2-3,NA,CASSGWRGRTDTQYF,TGTGCCAGCAGTGGGTGGAGGGGGCGGACAGATACGCAGTATTTT
NA,TRBV20-1,TRBJ2-1,NA,CSATSYGEQFF,TGCAGTGCTACGTCCTACGGTGAGCAGTTCTTC
few,TRBV5-1,TRBJ2-5,NA,CASSLMGGPQETQYF,TGCGCCAGCAGCTTGATGGGGGGACCCCAAGAGACCCAGTACTTC
NA,TRBV4-1,TRBJ1-5,NA,CASSQDRSGEMYQPQHF,TGCGCCAGCAGCCAAGATCGCTCAGGGGAAATGTATCAGCCCCAGCATTTT
NA,TRBV10-3,TRBJ1-1,NA,CAIRAQAGQNTEAFF,TGTGCCATCAGGGCGCAAGCGGGACAAAACACTGAAGCTTTCTTT
once,TRBV5-5,TRBJ2-3,TRBD1,CASSQGAYTDTQYF,TGTGCCAGCAGCCAGGGGGCATACACAGATACGCAGTATTTT
NA,TRBV7-7,TRBJ2-7,NA,CASSAHGGEQYF,TGTGCTAGCAGCGCCCATGGAGGCGAGCAGTACTTC
NA,TRBV6-5,TRBJ1-3,NA,CASTFGNTIYF,TGTGCCAGCACCTTCGGAAACACCATATATTTT
NA,TRBV9,TRBJ1-4,TRBD1,CASSPQTGEDEKLFF,TGTGCCAGCAGCCCCCAGACAGGGGAAGATGAAAAACTGTTTTTT
NA,TRBV7-9,TRBJ1-5,NA,CASSDRIQPQHF,TGTGCCAGCTCGGACAGAATTCAGCCCCAGCATTTT
large,TRBV7-8,TRBJ2-7,NA,CASKTGSGTYEQYF,TGTGCCAGCAAAACAGGGTCGGGAACCTACGAGCAGTACTTC
NA,TRBV6-5,TRBJ1-6,TRBD1,CASRPGTGDNSPLHF,TGTGCCAGCAGGCCTGGGACAGGGGATAATTCACCCCTCCACTTT
NA,TRBV6-5,TRBJ1-2,NA,CASSSWGGYGYTF,TGTGCCAGCAGTAGTTGGGGCGGCTATGGCTACACCTTC
NA,TRBV10-3,TRBJ2-1,TRBD2,CAISDLLAPSYNEQFF,TGTGCCATCAGTGACCTACTAGCGCCCTCCTACAATGAGCAGTTCTTC
NA,TRBV7-8,TRBJ2-7,NA,CASTQTGTGYEQYF,TGTGCCAGCACCCAGACCGGGACGGGATACGAGCAGTACTTC
NA,TRBV27,TRBJ1-2,TRBD1,CASKRDRANGYTF,TGTGCCAGCAAACGGGACAGGGCTAATGGCTACACCTTC
NA,TRBV11-2,TRBJ2-1,NA,CASSLDQSEQFF,TGTGCCAGCAGCTTAGATCAAAGTGAGCAGTTCTTC
NA,TRBV6-1,TRBJ1-5,TRBD1,CASIDRGLGQPRHF,TGTGCCAGCATTGACAGGGGGCTAGGTCAGCCCCGGCATTTT
NA,TRBV7-9,TRBJ2-2,NA,CAIGGNTGELFF,TGTGCCATTGGTGGAAACACCGGGGAGCTGTTTTTT
NA,TRBV5-4,TRBJ2-7,NA,CASSLDHYEQYF,TGTGCCAGCAGCTTGGACCACTACGAGCAGTACTTC
NA,TRBV6-1,TRBJ1-2,NA,CASSETEGFHYGYTF,TGTGCCAGCAGTGAAACCGAGGGTTTCCACTATGGCTACACCTTC
NA,TRBV4-1,TRBJ1-4,NA,CASSQDTSEKLFF,TGCGCCAGCAGCCAAGATACGAGTGAAAAACTGTTTTTT
NA,TRBV30,TRBJ1-2,NA,CAWSRMATSYGYTF,TGTGCCTGGTCGAGAATGGCGACTTCCTATGGCTACACCTTC
NA,TRBV9,TRBJ2-6,NA,CASGPWYKQSRANVLTF,TGTGCCAGCGGGCCTTGGTACAAACAAAGTCGGGCCAACGTCCTGACTTTC
once,TRBV28,TRBJ2-2,TRBD2,CASSISGRIGELFF,TGTGCCAGCAGTATTAGCGGGAGGATCGGGGAGCTGTTTTTT
NA,TRBV4-1,TRBJ2-3,NA,CASSQAGAARGDTQYF,TGCGCCAGCAGCCAAGCAGGGGCTGCTCGAGGAGATACGCAGTATTTT
NA,TRBV5-6,TRBJ2-1,TRBD2,CASSLAGLAGGNEQFF,TGTGCCAGCAGCTTGGCAGGACTAGCGGGAGGCAATGAGCAGTTCTTC
once,TRBV6-4,TRBJ2-3,NA,CASSALYRDNYTDTQYF,TGTGCCAGCAGTGCTTTATACCGGGACAACTACACAGATACGCAGTATTTT
NA,TRBV2,TRBJ1-2,NA,CASRTDKAYGYTF,TGTGCCAGCAGGACGGACAAGGCCTATGGCTACACCTTC
few,TRBV6-6,TRBJ2-2,NA,CASRTAGNTGELFF,TGTGCCAGCAGAACGGCAGGCAACACCGGGGAGCTGTTTTTT
NA,TRBV6-4,TRBJ2-3,TRBD2,CASSGVAGAADTQYF,TGTGCCAGCAGTGGAGTAGCGGGGGCCGCAGATACGCAGTATTTT
NA,TRBV5-6,TRBJ1-6,NA,CASSLAQGNSPLHF,TGTGCCAGCAGCTTGGCCCAGGGAAATTCACCCCTCCACTTT
NA,TRBV10-1,TRBJ2-3,TRBD2,CASSVSSGGSDTQYF,TGCGCCAGCAGTGTATCGAGCGGGGGGTCAGATACGCAGTATTTT
NA,TRBV18,TRBJ1-5,TRBD1,CASSPRQGSGQPQHF,TGTGCCAGCTCACCCCGACAGGGATCAGGTCAGCCCCAGCATTTT
NA,TRBV5-1,TRBJ1-2,NA,CASSLGRVSYTF,TGCGCCAGCAGCTTGGGTCGAGTTAGCTACACCTTC
NA,TRBV9,TRBJ1-5,TRBD1,CASSVVRDRGPNQPQHF,TGTGCCAGCAGCGTTGTTAGGGACAGGGGACCCAATCAGCCCCAGCATTTT
NA,TRBV7-2,TRBJ2-7,TRBD1,CASSLAGTGFTYEQYF,TGTGCCAGCAGCTTAGCTGGGACAGGGTTTACCTACGAGCAGTACTTC
NA,TRBV30,TRBJ2-2,TRBD1,CAWREKGGHGELFF,TGTGCCTGGAGGGAAAAAGGGGGCCACGGGGAGCTGTTTTTT
once,TRBV5-1,TRBJ1-1,NA,CASSLPDTWNTEAFF,TGCGCCAGCAGCTTGCCCGACACATGGAACACTGAAGCTTTCTTT
NA,TRBV4-1,TRBJ2-5,NA,CASSQTPGEGKTQYF,TGCGCCAGCAGTCAAACACCGGGGGAAGGAAAGACCCAGTACTTC
NA,TRBV7-6,TRBJ1-3,NA,CASGPFRGPSGNTIYF,TGTGCCAGCGGGCCGTTCAGGGGACCCTCTGGAAACACCATATATTTT
NA,TRBV10-3,TRBJ2-5,TRBD1,CAISRDSLKETQYF,TGTGCCATCAGTAGGGACAGCCTAAAAGAGACCCAGTACTTC
few,TRBV19,TRBJ1-2,TRBD1,CASFDRVGSYGYTF,TGTGCCAGTTTCGACAGGGTCGGGAGCTATGGCTACACCTTC
NA,TRBV15,TRBJ2-1,TRBD2,CATSKRAGTSSYNEQFF,TGTGCCACCAGCAAGAGGGCCGGGACTAGCTCCTACAATGAGCAGTTCTTC
NA,TRBV2,TRBJ1-2,NA,CASSDSGTYGYTF,TGTGCCAGCAGTGATTCAGGGACCTATGGCTACACCTTC
NA,TRBV5-1,TRBJ2-3,TRBD1,CASGGQGGPDTQYF,TGCGCCAGCGGCGGACAGGGCGGTCCAGATACGCAATATTTT